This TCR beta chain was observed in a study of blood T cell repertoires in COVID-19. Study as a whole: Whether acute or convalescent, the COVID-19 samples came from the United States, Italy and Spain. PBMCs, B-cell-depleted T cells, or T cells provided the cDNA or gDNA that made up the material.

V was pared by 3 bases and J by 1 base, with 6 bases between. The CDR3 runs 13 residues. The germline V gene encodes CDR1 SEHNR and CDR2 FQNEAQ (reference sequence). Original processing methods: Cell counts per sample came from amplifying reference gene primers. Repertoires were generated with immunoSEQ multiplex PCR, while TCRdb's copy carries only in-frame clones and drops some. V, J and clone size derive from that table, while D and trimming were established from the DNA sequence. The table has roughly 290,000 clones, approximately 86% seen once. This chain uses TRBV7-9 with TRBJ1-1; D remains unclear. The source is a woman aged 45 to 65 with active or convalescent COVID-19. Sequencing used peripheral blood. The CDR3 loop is CASSLQENTEAFF. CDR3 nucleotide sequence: TGTGCCAGCAGCTTGCAGGAGAACACTGAAGCTTTCTTT.